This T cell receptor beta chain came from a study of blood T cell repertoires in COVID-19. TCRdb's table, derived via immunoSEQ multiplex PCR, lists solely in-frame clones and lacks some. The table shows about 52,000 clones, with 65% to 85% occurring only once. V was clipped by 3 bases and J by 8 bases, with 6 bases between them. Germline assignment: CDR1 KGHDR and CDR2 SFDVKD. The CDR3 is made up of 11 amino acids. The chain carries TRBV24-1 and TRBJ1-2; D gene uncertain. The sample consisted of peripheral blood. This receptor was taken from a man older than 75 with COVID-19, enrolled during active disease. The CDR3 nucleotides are TGTGCCACCAGTGATCCGAGGGGCTACACCTTC. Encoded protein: CATSDPRGYTF.